This TCR delta chain was recorded in a study of γδ T cells in repeated Plasmodium falciparum infection. This clone was observed at least ten times. The protein TCRdb gives is from a much larger clone and does not agree with this DNA's translation at residue 14, likely a read error; the protein shown here comes from the DNA. CDR1 is GEAIGNYY and CDR2 is EKD in the germline V gene. CDR3 length: 17 residues. TCRdb reanalysed the multiplex PCR reads with CATT. The table has approximately 60,000 delta-chain clones, approximately 1.7% seen once. Vgamma9/Vdelta2+ and Vdelta2-negative gammadelta T cells were flow-sorted from PBMC for bulk sequencing.

V is TRDV2 and J is TRDJ1, with TRDD3 matching over 12 bases. TCRdb offers no J gene call, so here the DNA was matched to germline to obtain one. The source is a pool of human donors (malaria-infected and uninfected, not separated). Sequences were obtained from gamma-delta T cells from blood. The CDR3 DNA is TGTGCCTGTGACCGTTTACTGGGGGATACTGGGGTCGATAGACTCATCTTT. As protein: CACDRLLGDTGVDRLIF.